This T cell receptor (beta chain) was found in a study of cytomegalovirus exposure and HLA in healthy donors. Repertoires were generated with immunoSEQ multiplex PCR, while TCRdb's copy carries only in-frame clones and drops some. The sample comprises 350,000 or so clones, 86% of which are singletons, and around 0.8% rests with the top ten. Looked up from germline, CDR1 is MNHEY and CDR2 is SVGAGI. Trimming pared 4 bases from V and 4 bases from J, leaving 11 bases between. CDR3 length: 13 residues. Source material: PBMCs. The TCR sequence derives from a woman under 30 in good health and CMV-seronegative. The chain links TRBV6-5 to TRBJ2-7; D uncertain. The CDR3 loop reads CASSLGPSYEQYF. The CDR3 DNA is TGTGCCAGCAGTTTGGGCCCGTCATACGAGCAGTACTTC.